This TCR beta chain was captured by sequencing in a study of CD8 T cells in Susac syndrome (dated by TCRdb to 2018 to 2020). Looking at the study overall: Of the Susac syndrome patients who were sequenced, about eight were in clinical remission while about six had clinically active disease. Susac syndrome patients were therapy-naive, on corticosteroids (some also receiving IVIg), or on IVIg alone at blood withdrawal. Whether CD8+ T cell activation and differentiation in Susac syndrome was antigen driven was tested using repertoire sequencing. CD8+ T cell repertoire clonality was compared between 11 to 12 healthy donors, around 14 Susac syndrome patients and roughly 15 multiple sclerosis patients. Broad study findings and their caveats: The number of individuals in the TCR sequencing and HLA analysis was recognized as being relatively small. Susac syndrome CD8+ repertoires showed clonal expansion, highest in CD8+ TEMRA cells and greater in clinically active than remitting patients. Approximately 17 and five Susac-specific public clones were found in the total CD8+ and CD8+ TEMRA repertoires, respectively.

In the case of this clonotype: No antigen is known for it. One base away there is no much larger clone; base qualities are not given.

RNA was extracted with the RNeasy kit and about 0.5 to 1 ug was reverse transcribed using random hexamers. TCR beta CDR3 regions were amplified with the immunoSEQ multiplex PCR assay covering 54 Vbeta and 13 Jbeta segments. PCR amplification bias was corrected by using a synthetic template baseline for primer optimization and computational correction. The original pipeline was this. Reads were assigned to V, D and J genes according to IMGT and analyzed in immunoSEQ Analyzer, with only productive sequences retained. Clonality was computed as one minus Shannon entropy normalized by log2 of the number of productive unique sequences. Public and private clones were assessed among the 100 most prevalent clones of each patient and control. Susac-specific clones were defined as absent from healthy and MS cohorts, over a thousand published viral clones and other ImmuneACCESS disease sequences. TCRdb took the public reads, trimmed them with fastp at Q25, ran MiXCR for clone calling and kept in-frame beta chains. Rows with one shared CDR3 protein collapse into an entry with the most common genes and DNA. For this entry, the V and J calls and clone size follow TCRdb and not the study's own pipeline. The sample includes around 200,000 distinct CDR3 sequences, with 95% observed a single time. The top ten clones comprise about 0.15% of the sample.

The germline V gene (reference sequence) specifies DFQATT as CDR1 and SNEGSKA as CDR2. From cysteine to phenylalanine, the CDR3 is 11 amino acids long. CDR3 DNA only is kept here, 33 bases in frame from base 1. V lost 5 bases and J lost 6 bases; the stretch between them is 7 bases long. Peripheral blood CD8+ and CD4+ T cells from healthy donors, Susac syndrome patients and multiple sclerosis patients were profiled using high-throughput TCR beta sequencing. The Susac syndrome patients fulfilled recently defined diagnostic criteria for definite or probable disease. CD8+ TEMRA cells were enriched by FACS, while bulk CD8+ and CD4+ T cells were purified by magnetic negative isolation. Blood was collected in EDTA tubes and processed within 24 hours, with PBMCs isolated through density gradient centrifugation. PBMCs destined for TCR sequencing were cryopreserved in liquid nitrogen and later thawed in a 37 °C water bath. A purity of at least 90% was achieved for sorted or isolated CD4+, CD8+ and CD8+ TEMRA cells.

This TCR came from a human donor with Susac syndrome. The chain links TRBV20-1 with TRBJ2-2; the best D guess is TRBD2, with 6 bases matching. Source material: CD8+ T cells from PBMCs. The bases read TGCAGTGCTTCGGGGGCCGGGGAGCTGTTTTTT. The resulting protein is CSASGAGELFF.